The clone carrying this T cell receptor (beta chain) was seen a few times. TCRdb passed the 5' RACE reads through MiXCR, listing each CDR3 protein once. The sample has over 50,000 distinct CDR3 sequences, under 35% seen once. The CDR3 extends over 15 amino acids. CDR1 DFQATT and CDR2 SNEGSKA come from the germline V gene (reference sequence). V lost 0 bases to trimming and J lost 5 bases, with 13 bases between them. The clonotype comes from a female donor with breast cancer. Sequenced material: tumor-infiltrating naive CD4+ T cells sorted from the breast tumor. Subset here: naive CD4+ T cells, CD4+CD45RA+CD25-. The chain couples TRBV20-1 to TRBJ1-4; maybe TRBD1 (5 bases). As DNA, the CDR3 is TGCAGTGCTAGAGACTCCGGGACGGTGAATGAAAAACTGTTTTTT. This translates into CSARDSGTVNEKLFF.